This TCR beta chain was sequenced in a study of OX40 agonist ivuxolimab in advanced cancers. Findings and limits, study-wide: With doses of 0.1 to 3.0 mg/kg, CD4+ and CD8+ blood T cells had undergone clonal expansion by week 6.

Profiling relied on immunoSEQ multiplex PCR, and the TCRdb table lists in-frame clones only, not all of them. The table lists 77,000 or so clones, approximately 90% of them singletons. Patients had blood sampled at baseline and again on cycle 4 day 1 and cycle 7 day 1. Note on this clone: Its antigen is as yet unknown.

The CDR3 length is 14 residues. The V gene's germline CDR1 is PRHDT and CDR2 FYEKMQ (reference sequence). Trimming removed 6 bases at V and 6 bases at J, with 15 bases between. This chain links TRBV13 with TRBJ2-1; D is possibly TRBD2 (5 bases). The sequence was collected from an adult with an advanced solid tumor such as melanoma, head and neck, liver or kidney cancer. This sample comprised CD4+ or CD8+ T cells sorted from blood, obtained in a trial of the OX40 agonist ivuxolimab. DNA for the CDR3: TGTGCCAGCAGTTCAGGATCCGGGGTCAATGAGCAGTTCTTC. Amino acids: CASSSGSGVNEQFF.